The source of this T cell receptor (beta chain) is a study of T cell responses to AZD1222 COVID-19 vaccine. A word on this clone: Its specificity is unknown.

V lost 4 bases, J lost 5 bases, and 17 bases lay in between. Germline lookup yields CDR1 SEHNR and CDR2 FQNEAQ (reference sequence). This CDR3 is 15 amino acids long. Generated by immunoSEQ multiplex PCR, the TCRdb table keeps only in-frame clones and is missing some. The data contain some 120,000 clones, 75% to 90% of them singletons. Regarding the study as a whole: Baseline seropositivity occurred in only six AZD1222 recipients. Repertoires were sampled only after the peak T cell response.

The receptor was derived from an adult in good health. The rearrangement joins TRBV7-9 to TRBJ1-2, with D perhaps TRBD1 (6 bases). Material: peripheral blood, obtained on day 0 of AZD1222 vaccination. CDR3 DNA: TGTGCCAGCAGCTCAGCAGACAAAACAGGGTATGGCTACACCTTC. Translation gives CASSSADKTGYGYTF. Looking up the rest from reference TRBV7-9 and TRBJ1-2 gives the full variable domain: DTGVSQNPRHKITKRGQNVTFRCDPISEHNRLYWYRQTLGQGPEFLTYFQNEAQLEKSRLLSDRFSAERPKGSFSTLEIQRTEQGDSAMYLCASSSADKTGYGYTFGSGTRLTVV.